The present T cell receptor (beta chain) was sequenced within a study of cytomegalovirus exposure and HLA in healthy donors. Study-wide results and limits: Per a later analysis, HLA-associated TCR beta chains showed more clonal expansion than other, equally common TCR beta chains.

The PCR contained 60 Vbeta and 13 Jbeta primers. Sequencing used immunoSEQ multiplex PCR; TCRdb keeps in-frame clones, though not all of them. This repertoire shows 95,000 to 150,000 clones, 65% to 75% found once; its top ten account for 4.2%. In regard to this clone: Antigen specificity is unknown.

The CDR3 is 14 amino acids. The V and J ends lost 6 bases and 6 bases, in that order; junction bases with no gene match: 10. Per the germline V gene, CDR1 is SGHTA and CDR2 is FQGTGA. The sequence came from a woman aged 45-65 years in good health and CMV-seropositive. The chain combines TRBV7-3 with TRBJ2-7; 8 positions agree with TRBD2. Sequencing was done on a sample of PBMCs. The chain's CDR3 is CASSLRGGIREQYF. In nucleotides, the CDR3 is TGTGCCAGCAGTCTACGGGGGGGGATTCGCGAGCAGTACTTC.